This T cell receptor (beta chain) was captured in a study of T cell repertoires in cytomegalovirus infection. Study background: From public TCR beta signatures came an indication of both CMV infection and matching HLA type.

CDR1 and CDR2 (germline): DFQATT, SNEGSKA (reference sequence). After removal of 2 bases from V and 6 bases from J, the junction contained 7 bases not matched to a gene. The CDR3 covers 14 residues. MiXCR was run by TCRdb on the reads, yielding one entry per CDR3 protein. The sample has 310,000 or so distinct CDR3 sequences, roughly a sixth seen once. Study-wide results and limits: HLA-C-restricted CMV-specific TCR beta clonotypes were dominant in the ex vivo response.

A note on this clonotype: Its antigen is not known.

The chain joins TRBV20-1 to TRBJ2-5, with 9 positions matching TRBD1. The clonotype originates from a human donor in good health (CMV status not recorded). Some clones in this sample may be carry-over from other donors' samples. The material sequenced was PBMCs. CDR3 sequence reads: CSARFGTGPKTQYF. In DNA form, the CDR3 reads TGCAGTGCTAGATTTGGGACAGGGCCAAAGACCCAGTACTTC.